The 14 T cell receptor beta chains below were found in one sample sequenced in a study of T-cell memory formation after mild COVID-19. TCRdb processed the 5' RACE reads anew with MiXCR; each CDR3 protein has one entry. The sample includes approximately 250,000 distinct CDR3 sequences, 16% of them seen just once. Input material: PBMCs or a T cell subset sorted from them (not recorded which). These receptors were obtained from a man in his late teens or twenties who had mild COVID-19 (a few samples of this study predate the infection). Cell type and time point are not known.

This sequence joins TRBV5-6 and TRBJ2-1, with TRBD2 as a possible D gene (5 bases). The CDR3 covers 12 residues. Per germline, CDR1 SGHDT and CDR2 YYEEEE. Between the trimmed V and J ends, which lost 4 bases and 8 bases, there was a span of 10 bases. CDR3 DNA: TGTGCCAGCAGCCCGACCGGGGATGAGCAGTTCTTC. As protein: CASSPTGDEQFF.

The chain joins TRBV7-2 to TRBJ2-5, with TRBD1 identical over 7 bases. Germline loops: CDR1 SGHTA, CDR2 FQGNSA. After removal of 1 base from V and 1 base from J, the junction contained 12 bases not matched to a gene. This CDR3 region has 18 residues. CDR3 bases: TGTGCCAGCAGCTTAGGATTACAGGGGCCGCTGAGCCAAGAGACCCAGTACTTC. Translation: CASSLGLQGPLSQETQYF. The whole variable domain, remainder taken from reference TRBV7-2 and TRBJ2-5, is GAGVSQSPSNKVTEKGKDVELRCDPISGHTALYWYRQSLGQGLEFLIYFQGNSAPDKSGLPSDRFSAERTGGSVSTLTIQRTQQEDSAVYLCASSLGLQGPLSQETQYFGPGTRLLVL.

This clonotype was seen a single time. J is TRBJ1-1 and V is TRBV12-3 or TRBV12-4; D is unclear. The CDR3 totals 13 residues. The V gene lost 5 bases and the J gene lost 2 bases, with 9 bases spanning the gap. In nucleotides, the CDR3 is TGTGCCAGCAGTAACCAGGTTAACACTGAAGCTTTCTTT. This gives the protein CASSNQVNTEAFF.

The chain recombines TRBV7-3 with TRBJ1-1; D call uncertain. Trimming cost V 6 bases and J 1 base, with 9 bases left between them. In germline, CDR1 is SGHTA, CDR2 FQGTGA. The CDR3 contains 13 residues. The CDR3 region is CASSSLPNTEAFF. CDR3 sequence (DNA): TGTGCCAGCAGTTCTCTACCGAACACTGAAGCTTTCTTT.

This clonotype was recorded a few times. The chain is built from TRBV12-3 or TRBV12-4 and TRBJ2-5, with a possible D match to TRBD1 (5 bases). This CDR3 is 14 amino acids long. Trimming cost V 6 bases and J 5 bases, with 16 bases left between them. This chain's CDR3 is CASRQDAKAETQYF. For the CDR3, the DNA is TGTGCCAGCAGACAGGACGCCAAAGCGGAGACCCAGTACTTC.

This clonotype was seen a few times. The chain links TRBV20-1 to TRBJ2-7; 11 nucleotides align to TRBD2. Germline CDR1 DFQATT, CDR2 SNEGSKA (reference sequence). CDR3 length equals 12 residues. Germline trimming cut 3 bases from V and 6 bases from J; bases unmatched to any gene: 1. CDR3 in DNA: TGCAGTGCTAGTAGCGGGGGGGCCGAGCAGTACTTC. It yields the protein CSASSGGAEQYF.

The chain employs TRBV15 and TRBJ1-2, with 7 bases aligning to TRBD1. The CDR3 is 13 residues long. The junction had 2 bases not matched to a gene; V was cut back by 3 bases and J by 4 bases. The germline CDR1 and CDR2 sequences are LNHNV and YYDKDF (reference sequence). The CDR3: CATSRGQTYGYTF. CDR3 sequence (DNA): TGTGCCACCAGCAGGGGACAGACCTATGGCTACACCTTC.

This clonotype was seen at least ten times. This chain joins TRBV10-3 and TRBJ2-5; weak D call: TRBD2 (6 bases). This CDR3 is built from 13 residues. Deletions cut 7 bases from V and 2 bases from J, with 11 bases between. Germline CDR1 is ENHRY and CDR2 is SYGVKD. This CDR3 is CAITRDLQETQYF. Here the CDR3 DNA reads TGTGCCATCACCCGGGACTTACAAGAGACCCAGTACTTC.

The CDR3 sequence: CASSVVGTGSLRTDTQYF. The CDR3 bases are TGTGCCAGCAGCGTAGTTGGGACAGGGTCCCTCCGAACAGATACGCAGTATTTT. V and J are TRBV9 and TRBJ2-3, with 9 positions matching TRBD1. Trimming removed 0 bases from V and 3 bases from J; junction bases left unmatched: 11. Germline V gene sequence: CDR1 SGDLS, CDR2 YYNGEE. The CDR3 is 18 residues long.

This clonotype was counted only a few times. The J gene is TRBJ2-3, the V gene TRBV7-2; 7 nucleotides line up with TRBD1. This CDR3 is built from 14 residues. Germline V CDR1 and CDR2: SGHTA, FQGNSA. J was trimmed by 6 bases and V by 1 base; bases with no gene match: 4. The CDR3 sequence: CASSLEQGFDTQYF. CDR3 DNA: TGTGCCAGCAGCTTAGAACAGGGGTTCGATACGCAGTATTTT.

The rearrangement uses TRBV5-1 and TRBJ1-2; the D gene is possibly TRBD1 (5 bases). V dropped 0 bases and J dropped 4 bases, with 10 bases sitting between them. CDR1 SGHRS and CDR2 YFSETQ come from the germline V gene. CDR3 length equals 14 residues. The CDR3 sequence is CASSLEAGSYGYTF. DNA for the CDR3: TGCGCCAGCAGCTTGGAGGCAGGGTCCTATGGCTACACCTTC.

The genes are TRBV20-1 and TRBJ1-4; D is possibly TRBD1 (6 bases). CDR1 is DFQATT and CDR2 is SNEGSKA in the germline V gene (reference sequence). The CDR3 runs to 12 residues. With 8 bases removed from V and 8 bases from J, the gap between germline ends came to 15 bases. CDR3 protein: CSFRGLGEKLFF. CDR3 nucleotides: TGCAGTTTCAGGGGCCTTGGAGAAAAACTGTTTTTT.

The chain couples TRBV20-1 to TRBJ2-5, with D tentatively TRBD1 (5 bases). The V end lost 6 bases, the J end lost 2 bases, and 13 bases lay between the germline ends. Germline lookup yields CDR1 DFQATT and CDR2 SNEGSKA (reference sequence). The CDR3 covers 13 residues. In nucleotides, the CDR3 is TGCAGTGCAAGGAGTGACAGTCAAGAGACCCAGTACTTC. Translation: CSARSDSQETQYF.

This clonotype was detected only a few times. This chain joins TRBV6-8 and TRBJ2-1; 9 bases are a match to TRBD2. The V gene's germline CDR1 is MNHGY and CDR2 SAAAGT. With 4 bases clipped from V and 2 bases from J, the junction kept 15 bases outside the gene matches. This CDR3 is built from 19 residues. The DNA of the CDR3 is TGTGCCAGCAGTTTCGAGCGGGGGGCCTGGACCGTCGCCTACAATGAGCAGTTCTTC. Residues: CASSFERGAWTVAYNEQFF.